This T cell receptor beta chain was captured by sequencing in a study of shared clonotypes between healthy human individuals. Across the study: Serving as donors were two women and three men, whose ages spanned 18 to 49. Study results and caveats: Estimated clonotype richness was generally higher in naive than memory subsets. Represented diversity (both genetic and exposure-history) was limited by the small number of donors.

The table came from immunoSEQ multiplex PCR; TCRdb's copy has only in-frame clones and leaves some out. This sample yields approximately 2,300,000 clones, of which 92% are seen a single time; around 0.35% belongs to the top ten. This clone has a single count. Its antigen is as yet unknown. V shed 1 base and J shed 2 bases, with 14 bases lying between them. This CDR3 has 16 residues. Germline loops: CDR1 SGHVS, CDR2 FNYEAQ. Donors comprised healthy HIV-negative adults lacking recent acute infections or vaccinations. The chain is built from TRBV7-6 and TRBJ1-1, with D perhaps TRBD1 (6 bases). Material for sequencing was naive CD4+ T cells from PBMCs. Subset: CD45RA+ positively selected. The TCR sequence derives from a man between 18 and 29 years old in good health. Some clones in this sample may be carry-over from other donors' samples. As DNA, the CDR3 is TGTGCCAGCAGCTTAGGGTGGGGGGCGACTAACACTGAAGCTTTCTTT. Translation gives CASSLGWGATNTEAFF.